One and the same sample provided the 26 T cell receptor beta chains below, sequenced in a study of T cell repertoires in cytomegalovirus infection. MiXCR, run by TCRdb on the reads, gives a single entry per CDR3 protein. The sample has some 220,000 distinct CDR3 sequences, roughly 34% seen once; the top ten hold more than 50%. Their specific antigens are unknown. Sequenced material: CD8+ T cells from cultured PBMCs, taken from culture after CMV antigen stimulation. Source of these receptors: a human donor in good health (CMV status not recorded). Some clones in this sample may be carry-over from other donors' samples.

The chain employs TRBV7-6 and TRBJ1-1; TRBD1 matches 7 bases. This CDR3 is 15 amino acids long. V dropped 5 bases and J dropped 3; count of bases not matched to a gene: 9. From germline, CDR1 is SGHVS and CDR2 FNYEAQ. The CDR3 nucleotides read TGTGCCAGCAGCCCCCGGGCAGGGGGGGACACTGAAGCTTTCTTT. Protein: CASSPRAGGDTEAFF.

The V and J genes are TRBV28 and TRBJ2-1; the match to TRBD1 covers 9 bases. Germline trimming cut 1 base from V and 2 bases from J; bases unmatched to any gene: 12. CDR3 length: 19 amino acids. The germline CDR1 and CDR2 sequences are MDHEN and SYDVKM. Here the CDR3 reads CASSLSSGTGNPAYNEQFF. The CDR3 DNA sequence: TGTGCCAGCAGTTTATCCTCCGGGACAGGGAACCCCGCCTACAATGAGCAGTTCTTC.

The chain combines TRBV7-9 with TRBJ2-2; the D gene is possibly TRBD1 (5 bases). Trimming removed 3 bases from V and 4 bases from J, with 9 bases in between. CDR3 length: 14 residues. Per the germline V gene, CDR1 is SEHNR and CDR2 is FQNEAQ (reference sequence). CDR3 nucleotide sequence: TGTGCCAGCAGCTTTAGAGACAGCACCGGGGAGCTGTTTTTT. Encoded protein: CASSFRDSTGELFF.

This clonotype has a handful of counts. This chain uses TRBV15 with TRBJ1-2; unclear D gene. Looked up from germline, CDR1 is LNHNV and CDR2 is YYDKDF (reference sequence). With 1 base removed from V and 4 bases from J, the gap between germline ends came to 13 bases. The CDR3 length is 15 residues. The CDR3 protein is CATSRVASNTYGYTF. The CDR3 DNA reads TGTGCCACCAGCAGAGTCGCCTCGAACACCTATGGCTACACCTTC.

The chain is built from TRBV6-2 or TRBV6-3 and TRBJ1-1; D unresolved. Per the germline V gene, CDR1 is MNHEY and CDR2 is SVGEGT. V was pared by 2 bases and J by 1 base, with 5 bases between. CDR3 length equals 13 residues. CDR3 region: CASSYVWNTEAFF. The CDR3 nucleotides are TGTGCCAGCAGTTACGTTTGGAACACTGAAGCTTTCTTT.

This rearrangement joins TRBV5-1 to TRBJ2-1; TRBD2 agrees at 11 bases. The ends lost 6 bases at V and 2 bases at J; junction bases unmatched: 7. CDR1 is SGHRS, CDR2 YFSETQ, per germline. This CDR3 region has 16 residues. For the CDR3, the DNA is TGCGCCAGCACTGAGGGGACTAGCGGACCCTACAATGAGCAGTTCTTC. Translated: CASTEGTSGPYNEQFF.

This clonotype turned up a few times. The chain couples TRBV2 to TRBJ2-1, with TRBD1 identical over 8 bases. The V gene end was trimmed by 8 bases and the J gene end by 4 bases; junction bases not matched to a gene: 7. The CDR3 is made up of 14 amino acids. Germline V gives CDR1 SNHLY, CDR2 FYNNEI. The CDR3 protein is CASSPRQGYNEQFF. The CDR3 DNA is TGTGCCAGCTCCCCGAGACAGGGGTACAATGAGCAGTTCTTC.

V gene TRBV7-2 combines with J gene TRBJ2-3, with 8 nucleotides matching TRBD2. Per germline, CDR1 SGHTA and CDR2 FQGNSA. The CDR3 is made up of 16 amino acids. The V gene end was trimmed by 5 bases and the J gene end by 4 bases; junction bases not matched to a gene: 11. CDR3 sequence: CASSPRRGGAADTQYF. DNA of the CDR3: TGTGCCAGCAGCCCCCGCCGGGGGGGGGCCGCAGATACGCAGTATTTT.

Many counts were recorded for this clonotype. The rearrangement uses TRBV28 and TRBJ2-1, with a tentative D call TRBD2 (6 bases). Germline V gene sequence: CDR1 MDHEN, CDR2 SYDVKM. The CDR3 extends over 16 amino acids. Between the trimmed V and J ends, which lost 6 bases and 5 bases, there was a span of 20 bases. The CDR3 reads CASSRLDGSDNNEQFF. The CDR3 DNA follows: TGTGCCAGCAGCAGGCTTGACGGGAGCGACAACAATGAGCAGTTCTTC.

This clonotype was seen once. A much bigger clone sits one base away, suggesting this may be a read error. V and J are TRBV23-1 and TRBJ2-5; the match to TRBD2 covers 11 bases. TRBV23-1 falls under the ORF class, with uncertain function. The CDR3 length is 20 residues. With 2 bases clipped from V and 2 bases from J, the junction kept 16 bases outside the gene matches. CDR3 bases: TGCGCCAGCAGTCAACCGCCTACCTACAGCTGGACTAGCGGGCAAGAGACCCAGTACTTC. It specifies CASSQPPTYSWTSGQETQYF.

This clonotype was observed a handful of times. The chain links TRBV27 to TRBJ1-2; 8 bases map to TRBD1. V lost 5 bases and J lost 8; bases outside the gene matches: 4. The CDR3 covers 12 residues. The germline V gene encodes CDR1 MNHEY and CDR2 SMNVEV (reference sequence). The CDR3 nucleotides are TGTGCCAGCAGTCCGGACAGGGTCGGCTACACCTTC. Translated: CASSPDRVGYTF.

The chain uses TRBV10-3 and TRBJ1-1; perhaps TRBD1 as D (5 bases). With 11 bases removed from V and 4 bases from J, the gap between germline ends came to 14 bases. CDR1 is ENHRY, CDR2 SYGVKD, per germline. The CDR3 length is 12 residues. CDR3 sequence (DNA): TGTGCCGCCCGGACAACCCTCACTGAAGCTTTCTTT. Protein: CAARTTLTEAFF.

This chain joins TRBV27 and TRBJ2-1, with D possibly being TRBD1 (5 bases). The CDR3 is made up of 11 amino acids. Trimming left V 6 bases short and J 9 bases short, with 9 bases between. CDR1 and CDR2 from the germline V gene are MNHEY and SMNVEV (reference sequence). CDR3 loop: CASSQGTEQFF. The DNA of the CDR3 is TGTGCCAGCAGCCAGGGCACTGAGCAGTTCTTC.

The genes are TRBV27 and TRBJ1-1; D perhaps matches TRBD1 (5 bases). The V end lost 6 bases, the J end lost 6 bases, and 20 bases lay between the germline ends. Germline loops: CDR1 MNHEY, CDR2 SMNVEV (reference sequence). The CDR3 has 15 amino acids. The CDR3 spells CASRLGILTASEAFF. CDR3 nucleotide sequence: TGTGCCAGCAGACTCGGGATACTGACAGCCTCTGAAGCTTTCTTT.

This clonotype was seen a handful of times. The chain is built from TRBV6-1 and TRBJ1-5, with a possible D match to TRBD1 (6 bases). Germline loops: CDR1 MNHNS, CDR2 SASEGT. V was clipped by 3 bases and J by 1 base, with 7 bases between them. This CDR3 has 14 amino acids. CDR3 loop: CASSEGHSNQPQHF. The CDR3 nucleotides read TGTGCCAGCAGTGAGGGACACAGCAATCAGCCCCAGCATTTT.

There are many counts of this clonotype. The chain recombines TRBV7-8 with TRBJ2-1; D uncertain. The CDR3 sequence is 15 residues long. V was pared by 5 bases and J by 7 bases, with 18 bases between. Germline lookup yields CDR1 SGHVS and CDR2 FQNEAQ. CDR3 in DNA: TGTGCCAGCAGCCGACGCGAGGTATTGTCGAATGAGCAGTTCTTC. This sequence encodes CASSRREVLSNEQFF.

This clonotype was seen a handful of times. The CDR3 DNA reads TGTGCCAGCAGCTTAAAGGCGGTGGCGGGAGGGCCCCACGGGGAGCTGTTTTTT. As protein: CASSLKAVAGGPHGELFF. J is TRBJ2-2 and V is TRBV7-6; 9 bases map to TRBD2. Losses at the gene ends were 2 bases for V and 7 bases for J; bases not matched to a gene: 14. Germline lookup yields CDR1 SGHVS and CDR2 FNYEAQ. The CDR3 is made up of 18 amino acids.

The rearrangement uses TRBV2 and TRBJ1-1; 7 nucleotides line up with TRBD1. From germline, CDR1 is SNHLY and CDR2 FYNNEI. J gave up 2 bases and V 3 bases, and 6 bases lay outside the gene matches. The CDR3 is 15 residues long. The CDR3 region has the DNA TGTGCCAGCAGTGACCCCCAGGGGGTCAACACTGAAGCTTTCTTT. This codes for CASSDPQGVNTEAFF. Complete variable domain (other parts from reference TRBV2 and TRBJ1-1): EPEVTQTPSHQVTQMGQEVILRCVPISNHLYFYWYRQILGQKVEFLVSFYNNEISEKSEIFDDQFSVERPDGSNFTLKIRSTKLEDSAMYFCASSDPQGVNTEAFFGQGTRLTVV.

This chain connects TRBV10-3 to TRBJ1-2; 8 nucleotides agree with TRBD1. Per germline, CDR1 ENHRY and CDR2 SYGVKD. This CDR3 spans 14 amino acids. After removal of 7 bases from V and 8 bases from J, the junction contained 12 bases not matched to a gene. The CDR3 loop is CAITYEDREKGYTF. Written as DNA, the CDR3 is TGTGCCATCACCTATGAGGACAGGGAGAAAGGCTACACCTTC.

CDR3 sequence (DNA): TGTGCCACCAGTGACCCGACGGGGGGGAATACGCAGTATTTT. The encoded protein is CATSDPTGGNTQYF. The V gene is TRBV24-1, the J gene TRBJ2-3, with 8 bases identical to TRBD2. V dropped 4 bases and J dropped 7; count of bases not matched to a gene: 6. The germline V gene has CDR1 KGHDR and CDR2 SFDVKD. This CDR3 spans 14 amino acids.

This clonotype appeared a few times. The V call is TRBV11-2, the J call TRBJ2-1; D is possibly TRBD2 (5 bases). The V and J ends lost 7 bases and 0 bases respectively, with 16 bases between them. There are 16 residues in the CDR3. The V gene's germline CDR1 is SGHAT and CDR2 FQNNGV. In DNA form, the CDR3 reads TGTGCCAGCAAGATGCTACCTGGACTCTCCTACAATGAGCAGTTCTTC. Its translation is CASKMLPGLSYNEQFF.

The sample holds a few counts of this clonotype. The gene calls are TRBV27 and TRBJ2-1, with 10 bases identical to TRBD2. The CDR3 totals 14 residues. Per the germline V gene, CDR1 is MNHEY and CDR2 is SMNVEV (reference sequence). With 7 bases clipped from V and 6 bases from J, the junction kept 6 bases outside the gene matches. The CDR3, as DNA: TGTGCCAGCACCCCTAGCGGGAGTCGCAATGAGCAGTTCTTC. Translating it yields CASTPSGSRNEQFF.

This chain links TRBV30 with TRBJ1-1; a weak D match, TRBD1 (6 bases). The CDR3 runs 13 residues. The germline V and J ends were trimmed by 3 bases and 5 bases, with 13 bases remaining between them. The germline CDR1 and CDR2 sequences are GTSNPN and SVGIG (reference sequence). The chain's CDR3 is CAWRHQGWTEAFF. CDR3 DNA: TGTGCCTGGAGACACCAGGGGTGGACTGAAGCTTTCTTT.

This clonotype was seen more than once but under ten times. The chain couples TRBV20-1 to TRBJ2-1; 11 nucleotides match TRBD2. Germline CDR1 DFQATT, CDR2 SNEGSKA (reference sequence). This CDR3 is 14 amino acids long. Germline trimming cut 6 bases from V and 6 bases from J; bases unmatched to any gene: 7. This CDR3 is CSANSGGVGNEQFF. CDR3 in DNA: TGCAGTGCAAATAGCGGGGGGGTAGGCAATGAGCAGTTCTTC.

V and J are TRBV12-3 or TRBV12-4 and TRBJ2-1, with 12 bases matching TRBD2. V gave up 3 bases and J gave up 8 bases; unmatched junction bases: 5. This CDR3 spans 15 amino acids. DNA for the CDR3: TGTGCCAGCAGTTTGACTAGCGGGAGAATCCATGAGCAGTTCTTC. Amino acid sequence: CASSLTSGRIHEQFF.

This clonotype was seen a few times. J is TRBJ2-1 and V is TRBV7-3; D gene uncertain. V was trimmed by 7 bases and J by 9 bases, leaving 19 bases between them. The germline gives CDR1 SGHTA, CDR2 FQGTGA. The CDR3 has 14 amino acids. The DNA for the CDR3 is TGTGCCAGCAACTGGCCGGGCAGCCGCGGTGAGCAGTTCTTC. Encoded protein: CASNWPGSRGEQFF.